Listed below are T cell receptor beta chains from one sample, sequenced in a study of vaccination and CD4 T cells after COVID-19. TCRdb processed the PCR reads anew with MiXCR; each CDR3 protein has one entry. The sample records more than 10,000 distinct CDR3 sequences, roughly 29% being singletons. These receptors lack a known antigen. Material: CD4+ T cells from blood, cultured in vitro, obtained after SARS-CoV-2 vaccination. These receptors originate from a human donor who had recovered from COVID-19. Each CDR3 is given with its conserved first and last residue. The order of the fields is D gene, J gene, clone size, V gene, CDR3 protein, CDR3 DNA. A D gene is named only where the DNA matches it firmly. Some rows have no size entry. The others give once, few or many, or a class for an expanded clone.

TRBD1,TRBJ1-2,-,TRBV20-1,CSARGTGAGYTF,TGCAGTGCTAGGGGGACAGGGGCTGGCTACACCTTC
-,TRBJ2-3,few,TRBV1,CTSSGAVSTDTQYF,TGCACCAGCAGCGGCGCGGTGTCCACAGATACGCAGTATTTT
TRBD1,TRBJ2-1,-,TRBV25-1,CASRAPGQGSEQFF,TGTGCCAGCCGAGCCCCGGGACAGGGAAGTGAGCAGTTCTTC
-,TRBJ1-2,few,TRBV28,CASSARGVKNYGYTF,TGTGCCAGCAGCGCCCGGGGGGTAAAGAACTATGGCTACACCTTC
-,TRBJ2-7,-,TRBV6-2/TRBV6-3,CASSYSGRGASSWEQYF,TGTGCCAGCAGTTACTCGGGTCGGGGGGCCTCCTCCTGGGAGCAGTACTTC
-,TRBJ1-2,-,TRBV28,CASSLSSGANYGYTF,TGTGCCAGCAGTCTAAGCTCCGGAGCTAACTATGGCTACACCTTC
-,TRBJ2-1,-,TRBV6-2/TRBV6-3,CASSYGKGESYNEQFF,TGTGCCAGCAGTTATGGGAAGGGGGAATCCTACAATGAGCAGTTCTTC
-,TRBJ2-7,-,TRBV5-5,CASSLILSSSYEQYF,TGTGCCAGCAGCTTAATCTTGTCCAGCTCCTACGAGCAGTACTTC
-,TRBJ1-2,few,TRBV2,CASSLEYGYTF,TGTGCCAGCAGTTTAGAATATGGCTACACCTTC
-,TRBJ2-7,medium-sized,TRBV20-1,CSASLGNRASYEQYF,TGCAGTGCCTCCCTGGGTAACAGGGCATCCTACGAGCAGTACTTC
-,TRBJ2-5,-,TRBV11-1,CASSLSGGYQETQYF,TGTGCCAGCAGCTTATCTGGCGGCTACCAAGAGACCCAGTACTTC
-,TRBJ2-3,-,TRBV7-3,CASSPFYGAGADTQYF,TGTGCCAGCAGCCCATTCTACGGGGCAGGTGCAGATACGCAGTATTTT
TRBD2,TRBJ2-1,-,TRBV9,CASSETSDPYNEQFF,TGTGCCAGCAGCGAGACTAGCGATCCGTACAATGAGCAGTTCTTC
TRBD1,TRBJ2-5,-,TRBV27,CASRRQGAGETQYF,TGTGCCAGCAGGCGACAGGGGGCGGGAGAGACCCAGTACTTC
-,TRBJ2-6,-,TRBV20-1,CSASIAGANVLTF,TGCAGTGCTAGTATCGCTGGGGCCAACGTCCTGACTTTC
-,TRBJ1-1,few,TRBV11-2,CASSLQPAPSAEAFF,TGTGCCAGCAGCTTACAACCGGCGCCTTCTGCTGAAGCTTTCTTT
-,TRBJ2-3,few,TRBV28,CASSSPRRPTDTQYF,TGTGCCAGCAGTAGCCCGAGGCGGCCCACAGATACGCAGTATTTT
TRBD2,TRBJ2-7,-,TRBV19,CASSIALAGAYEQYF,TGTGCCAGTAGTATAGCACTAGCGGGAGCATACGAGCAGTACTTC
-,TRBJ2-3,-,TRBV18,CASSPLPGVTDTQYF,TGTGCCAGCTCACCATTACCGGGTGTAACAGATACGCAGTATTTT
TRBD2,TRBJ2-5,-,TRBV28,CASSLSWTSSQETQYF,TGTGCCAGCAGTTTAAGTTGGACTAGCAGTCAAGAGACCCAGTACTTC
-,TRBJ1-1,-,TRBV12-3/TRBV12-4,CASSRDRNTEAFF,TGTGCCAGCAGCAGGGACCGTAACACTGAAGCTTTCTTT
-,TRBJ2-4,few,TRBV27,CASSPKGSNLAKNIQYF,TGTGCCAGCAGTCCCAAGGGCAGCAATTTAGCCAAAAACATTCAGTACTTC
-,TRBJ1-4,once,TRBV6-1,CASGRGLNDEKLFF,TGTGCCAGCGGGAGGGGGTTGAACGATGAAAAACTGTTTTTT
-,TRBJ2-5,few,TRBV5-1,CASSILDKQETQYF,TGCGCCAGCAGCATCTTAGACAAGCAAGAGACCCAGTACTTC
-,TRBJ1-1,-,TRBV7-2,CASSSTQLNTEAFF,TGTGCCAGCAGCTCAACACAGTTGAACACTGAAGCTTTCTTT
-,TRBJ2-7,few,TRBV4-1,CASSQAQGGYDEQYF,TGCGCCAGCAGCCAAGCACAGGGCGGGTATGACGAGCAGTACTTC
-,TRBJ2-3,few,TRBV15,CATSRDKRRASGTDTQYF,TGTGCCACCAGCAGAGACAAGCGGAGGGCTAGCGGCACAGATACGCAGTATTTT
-,TRBJ2-1,few,TRBV6-5,CASSYVGNEQFF,TGTGCCAGCAGTTATGTTGGAAATGAGCAGTTCTTC
-,TRBJ1-2,few,TRBV19,CASSSPARVYGYTF,TGTGCCAGTAGTTCCCCCGCTAGGGTCTATGGCTACACCTTC
-,TRBJ2-2,-,TRBV27,CASRPRDTGELFF,TGTGCCAGCAGACCCAGGGACACCGGGGAGCTGTTTTTT
-,TRBJ1-5,few,TRBV20-1,CSARTGNGNQPQHF,TGCAGTGCCAGAACAGGGAATGGCAATCAGCCCCAGCATTTT
TRBD1,TRBJ2-5,few,TRBV14,CASSHRTGWGQETQYF,TGTGCCAGCAGCCACAGGACAGGGTGGGGACAAGAGACCCAGTACTTC
-,TRBJ1-2,-,TRBV28,CASSPSQGRSGYTF,TGTGCCAGCAGTCCCTCCCAGGGCAGGAGTGGCTACACCTTC
TRBD2,TRBJ2-7,-,TRBV6-2/TRBV6-3,CASSGASGAYEQYF,TGTGCCAGCAGTGGGGCTAGCGGCGCTTACGAGCAGTACTTC
-,TRBJ1-5,-,TRBV15,CATSRDDTSRPNQPQHF,TGTGCCACCAGCAGAGATGATACCTCCCGGCCCAATCAGCCCCAGCATTTT
-,TRBJ2-7,-,TRBV4-2,CASSQGGVNEQYF,TGTGCCAGCAGCCAAGGGGGAGTGAACGAGCAGTACTTC
TRBD2,TRBJ2-2,-,TRBV7-2,CASRRGVGNTGELFF,TGTGCCAGCAGACGGGGGGTCGGAAACACCGGGGAGCTGTTTTTT
-,TRBJ1-2,few,TRBV7-9,CASSSSRHSEYGYTF,TGTGCCAGCAGCTCGTCCAGACACAGCGAGTATGGCTACACCTTC
-,TRBJ1-2,few,TRBV12-3/TRBV12-4,CASSPGYGYTF,TGTGCCAGCAGCCCAGGGTATGGCTACACCTTC
TRBD1,TRBJ2-7,medium-sized,TRBV5-1,CASSPGTGDYEQYF,TGCGCCAGCAGCCCCGGGACAGGGGACTACGAGCAGTACTTC
-,TRBJ1-1,once,TRBV7-8,CASSLVGGSNTEAFF,TGTGCCAGCAGCTTAGTGGGGGGGTCGAACACTGAAGCTTTCTTT
-,TRBJ2-1,-,TRBV24-1,CATSDPRQVMDEQFF,TGTGCCACCAGTGATCCTCGGCAGGTAATGGATGAGCAGTTCTTC
-,TRBJ2-7,-,TRBV12-3/TRBV12-4,CASSHRISTYYEQYF,TGTGCCAGCAGTCACAGGATCTCCACATACTACGAGCAGTACTTC
-,TRBJ2-7,-,TRBV20-1,CSANYERGEQYF,TGCAGTGCTAACTACGAACGAGGCGAGCAGTACTTC
-,TRBJ1-1,-,TRBV2,CASSDWLLGAEAFF,TGTGCCAGCAGTGATTGGCTTCTGGGGGCTGAAGCTTTCTTT
-,TRBJ2-1,-,TRBV27,CASSLLASSSYNEQFF,TGTGCCAGCAGCTTACTAGCATCCAGCTCCTACAATGAGCAGTTCTTC
TRBD1,TRBJ1-1,few,TRBV28,CASSLPGTGLTEAFF,TGTGCCAGCAGTTTACCCGGGACAGGTTTAACTGAAGCTTTCTTT
TRBD2,TRBJ2-1,once,TRBV4-3,CASSQDRLAGWSYNEQFF,TGCGCCAGCAGCCAAGATAGACTAGCGGGATGGTCCTACAATGAGCAGTTCTTC
TRBD1,TRBJ1-5,medium-sized,TRBV7-2,CASSFRGRRNPQHF,TGTGCCAGCAGCTTCAGGGGGCGGAGGAATCCCCAGCATTTT
-,TRBJ1-6,-,TRBV28,CASSFENSPLHF,TGTGCCAGCAGCTTCGAGAATTCACCCCTCCACTTT
-,TRBJ1-6,few,TRBV7-9,CASSPKGPSNSNSPLHF,TGTGCCAGCAGTCCTAAGGGGCCCTCGAACAGTAATTCACCCCTCCACTTT